The 25 T cell receptor beta chains in this list originate from one sample, sequenced in a study of T cell changes during pregnancy in multiple sclerosis (dated by TCRdb to the late 2010s). The library was obtained by the immunoSEQ multiplex PCR assay. In its TCRdb copy, this immuneACCESS table keeps in-frame sequences only and misses some clones. Where compared with another copy, unresolved V genes explain less than half of these, and the others have no known cause. This sample holds almost 50,000 clones; 94% were observed only once. In total, the top ten clones hold roughly 0.33% of the sample. The sequences come from CD4+ T cells from peripheral blood mononuclear cells, collected in the third trimester of pregnancy. Receptors originate from a female donor with multiple sclerosis, enrolled in a pregnancy study.

The rearrangement joins TRBV2 to TRBJ2-5, with TRBD1 identical over 10 bases. The CDR3 runs 15 residues. Germline V gene lookup returns CDR1 SNHLY and CDR2 FYNNEI. With 5 bases clipped from V and 6 bases from J, the junction kept 9 bases outside the gene matches. CDR3 nucleotide sequence: TGTGCCAGCAGTTCCGAGAAGGGACAGGGGAAGACCCAGTACTTC. It yields the protein CASSSEKGQGKTQYF.

V and J are TRBV7-8 and TRBJ1-5, with D possibly TRBD1 on 6 matching bases. Deletions cut 3 bases from V and 7 bases from J, with 13 bases between. The CDR3 runs 14 residues. Per the germline V gene, CDR1 is SGHVS and CDR2 is FQNEAQ. The CDR3 DNA reads as TGTGCCAGCAGCTTGGGGCCAGGGGACCAGCCCCAGCATTTT. Translation gives CASSLGPGDQPQHF. Full variable domain (missing parts from reference TRBV7-8 and TRBJ1-5): GAGVSQSPRYKVAKRGQDVALRCDPISGHVSLFWYQQALGQGPEFLTYFQNEAQLDKSGLPSDRFFAERPEGSVSTLKIQRTQQEDSAVYLCASSLGPGDQPQHFGDGTRLSIL.

The genes are TRBV2 and TRBJ1-5; the D gene is possibly TRBD1 (6 bases). Germline V CDR1 and CDR2: SNHLY, FYNNEI. V was clipped by 7 bases and J by 2 bases, with 21 bases between them. The CDR3 totals 17 residues. CDR3 nucleotide sequence: TGTGCCAGCACCCCTAGGGTGGGGGGGGCGGGCAATCAGCCCCAGCATTTT. Its translation: CASTPRVGGAGNQPQHF. Full variable domain (remainder filled in from reference TRBV2 and TRBJ1-5): EPEVTQTPSHQVTQMGQEVILRCVPISNHLYFYWYRQILGQKVEFLVSFYNNEISEKSEIFDDQFSVERPDGSNFTLKIRSTKLEDSAMYFCASTPRVGGAGNQPQHFGDGTRLSIL.

As DNA, the CDR3 is TGTGCCAGCAGGGGGGGGGCGAATAGCAATCAGCCCCAGCATTTT. Protein sequence: CASRGGANSNQPQHF. The rearrangement links TRBV6-1 to TRBJ1-5; tentatively, D is TRBD1 (6 bases). Germline values: CDR1 MNHNS, CDR2 SASEGT. V lost 6 bases, J lost 0 bases, and 12 bases lay in between. The CDR3 has 15 amino acids.

The chain employs TRBV5-1 and TRBJ1-4, with a tentative D call TRBD1 (6 bases). CDR3 length: 15 amino acids. Trimming left V 4 bases short and J 1 base short, with 11 bases between. Germline assignment: CDR1 SGHRS and CDR2 YFSETQ. CDR3 sequence reads: CASSPRGGTNEKLFF. For the CDR3, the DNA is TGCGCCAGCAGCCCCAGGGGTGGAACTAATGAAAAACTGTTTTTT.

The chain carries TRBV15 and TRBJ1-6, with 7 positions matching TRBD1. This CDR3 spans 12 amino acids. With 5 bases clipped from V and 14 bases from J, the junction kept 6 bases outside the gene matches. The germline gives CDR1 LNHNV, CDR2 YYDKDF (reference sequence). CDR3 sequence reads: CATSRDRVALHF. The CDR3 DNA sequence: TGTGCCACCAGCCGCGACAGGGTAGCCCTCCACTTT.

The rearrangement joins TRBV30 to TRBJ2-5; D remains ambiguous. The CDR3 contains 12 residues. The germline gives CDR1 GTSNPN, CDR2 SVGIG (reference sequence). V was shortened by 3 bases and J by 5 bases, with 10 bases between the two germline ends. In nucleotides, the CDR3 is TGTGCCTGGAGCAACGTCAGGGAGACCCAGTACTTC. The encoded protein is CAWSNVRETQYF.

V is TRBV11-2 and J is TRBJ2-7; D is possibly TRBD1 (5 bases). Germline loops: CDR1 SGHAT, CDR2 FQNNGV. V dropped 1 base and J dropped 0 bases, with 7 bases sitting between them. The CDR3 is made up of 14 amino acids. CDR3 DNA: TGTGCCAGCAGCTTAGGAGACAGCTCCTACGAGCAGTACTTC. This gives the protein CASSLGDSSYEQYF.

V and J are TRBV6-1 and TRBJ1-2; 7 bases align to TRBD1. V gave up 4 bases and J gave up 6 bases; unmatched junction bases: 8. Germline CDR1 reads MNHNS; CDR2 reads SASEGT. This CDR3 region has 14 residues. Here the CDR3 reads CASSGRQGGHGYTF. CDR3 sequence (DNA): TGTGCCAGCAGTGGTAGACAGGGCGGACATGGCTACACCTTC.

The DNA for the CDR3 is TGTGCCAGCAGATATTCAGGACAGGTCCTCACTGAAGCTTTCTTT. Translation: CASRYSGQVLTEAFF. The chain links TRBV6-5 to TRBJ1-1; TRBD1 agrees at 7 bases. The CDR3 has 15 residues. V shed 6 bases, J shed 4 bases, and the junction held 11 bases outside the gene matches. Germline lookup yields CDR1 MNHEY and CDR2 SVGAGI.

CDR3: CASSWTGYEQYF. The CDR3 DNA reads TGTGCCAGCAGTTGGACTGGCTACGAGCAGTACTTC. The gene calls are TRBV25-1 and TRBJ2-7; TRBD2 is a possible D gene (5 bases). CDR1 MGHDK and CDR2 SYGVNS come from the germline V gene. Deletions cut 5 bases from V and 3 bases from J, with 8 bases between. The CDR3 is made up of 12 amino acids.

This clone was seen only once. The chain uses TRBV6-6 and TRBJ1-4; maybe TRBD1 (5 bases). In germline, CDR1 is MNHNY, CDR2 SVGAGI (reference sequence). V lost 5 bases and J 8 bases, leaving 15 bases between the germline ends. CDR3 size: 14 residues. The CDR3 coding sequence is TGTGCCAGCAGTCGTACGGGGGTAGGGGAAAAACTGTTTTTT. Translated, it gives CASSRTGVGEKLFF.

The gene calls are TRBV5-4 and TRBJ2-1; no clear D gene. CDR1 and CDR2 (germline): SGHNT, YYREEE (reference sequence). V gave up 2 bases and J gave up 0 bases, with 6 bases separating them. The CDR3 extends over 14 amino acids. CDR3 region: CASSLLSSYNEQFF. CDR3 bases: TGTGCCAGCAGCTTACTTAGCTCCTACAATGAGCAGTTCTTC.

This sequence joins TRBV5-1 and TRBJ2-2; D is possibly TRBD2 (6 bases). Germline CDR1 and CDR2: SGHRS and YFSETQ. Trimming shortened V by 0 bases and J by 4 bases, and 10 bases separated the two germline ends. CDR3 length: 15 amino acids. The CDR3 bases are TGCGCCAGCAGCTTGGGCGGGGCAAGCACCGGGGAGCTGTTTTTT. Its protein product is CASSLGGASTGELFF.

This clone was recorded a few times. The V and J genes are TRBV9 and TRBJ1-3; 8 bases match TRBD1. This CDR3 comprises 15 residues. J lost 8 bases, V lost 0 bases, and 7 bases had no gene match. Germline loops: CDR1 SGDLS, CDR2 YYNGEE. Here the CDR3 DNA reads TGTGCCAGCAGCGTAGAGGGGGACAGGCTGGACACCATATATTTT. Translating it yields CASSVEGDRLDTIYF. The entire variable domain, with the rest obtained from reference TRBV9 and TRBJ1-3, is as follows: DSGVTQTPKHLITATGQRVTLRCSPRSGDLSVYWYQQSLDQGLQFLIQYYNGEERAKGNILERFSAQQFPDLHSELNLSSLELGDSALYFCASSVEGDRLDTIYFGEGSWLTVV.

The chain joins TRBV9 to TRBJ1-2, with D possibly matching TRBD1 (5 bases). Trimming pared 4 bases from V and 0 bases from J, leaving 13 bases between. Germline values: CDR1 SGDLS, CDR2 YYNGEE. This CDR3 is 15 amino acids long. CDR3 DNA sequence: TGTGCCAGCAGCCCGCGGGACCTAGCTAACTATGGCTACACCTTC. Protein product: CASSPRDLANYGYTF.

This clone was seen just once. The chain uses TRBV6-6 and TRBJ2-7; the match to TRBD1 covers 7 bases. The ends lost 2 bases at V and 2 bases at J; junction bases unmatched: 3. Germline-derived CDR1 and CDR2 are MNHNY and SVGAGI (reference sequence). The CDR3 loop spans 14 amino acids. In nucleotides, the CDR3 is TGTGCCAGCAGTTACATACAGGGGACCTACGAGCAGTACTTC. Translated: CASSYIQGTYEQYF.

Remarks on this clone: The germline gene is not matched at one end of the junction; a read error may be the cause. V gene TRBV27 combines with J gene TRBJ2-5, with 12 bases that match TRBD1. Germline values: CDR1 MNHEY, CDR2 SMNVEV (reference sequence). The CDR3 loop spans 16 amino acids. The CDR3 region has the DNA TGTGCCAGCCGTTTAATGGGACAGGGGGCAGGAGAGACCCAGTACTTC. Translating it yields CASRLMGQGAGETQYF.

This clone was counted a single time. The chain joins TRBV27 to TRBJ1-5; weak D call: TRBD1 (5 bases). The CDR3 contains 14 residues. The ends were cut back, 2 bases at V and 4 bases at J, with 9 bases in the middle. Germline CDR1 is MNHEY and CDR2 is SMNVEV (reference sequence). The CDR3 sequence is CASSLRRGNQPQHF. CDR3 sequence (DNA): TGTGCCAGCAGTTTAAGAAGGGGAAATCAGCCCCAGCATTTT.

The rearrangement links TRBV28 to TRBJ1-1; D remains unclear. The CDR3 is 11 residues long. CDR1 is MDHEN and CDR2 is SYDVKM in the germline V gene. The V and J ends lost 1 base and 7 bases respectively, with 4 bases between them. The CDR3 is CASSLSFEAFF. The CDR3 coding sequence is TGTGCCAGCAGTTTATCTTTTGAAGCTTTCTTT. Using reference TRBV28 and TRBJ1-1 for the parts outside the CDR3, the full variable domain is DVKVTQSSRYLVKRTGEKVFLECVQDMDHENMFWYRQDPGLGLRLIYFSYDVKMKEKGDIPEGYSVSREKKERFSLILESASTNQTSMYLCASSLSFEAFFGQGTRLTVV.

Notes on this clone: At one boundary the junction diverges from the germline segment, which might be a read error. The CDR3 coding sequence is TGCAGCGTGGAAGGGACTAGCGGGATAGGTACAGATACGCAGTATTTT. Its translation is CSVEGTSGIGTDTQYF. The chain links TRBV29-1 to TRBJ2-3; 13 positions match TRBD2. Per the germline V gene, CDR1 is SQVTM and CDR2 is ANQGSEA. The CDR3 contains 16 residues.

The chain has TRBV9 and TRBJ1-6; possible D gene TRBD1, 6 bases. The ends were cut back, 0 bases at V and 9 bases at J, with 13 bases in the middle. The CDR3 is 15 amino acids. Per germline, CDR1 SGDLS and CDR2 YYNGEE. CDR3 protein: CASSVVGAWGSPLHF. CDR3 nucleotides: TGTGCCAGCAGCGTAGTGGGGGCATGGGGTTCACCCCTCCACTTT.

Only one count was recorded for this clone. The J gene is TRBJ1-2, the V gene TRBV27, with 7 bases identical to TRBD1. Losses at the gene ends were 8 bases for V and 0 bases for J; bases not matched to a gene: 15. CDR3 length: 17 amino acids. Germline CDR1 is MNHEY and CDR2 is SMNVEV (reference sequence). The CDR3 bases are TGTGCCAGCTCCCCTCGCCGGGACAGCGTCTCTAACTATGGCTACACCTTC. Its protein is CASSPRRDSVSNYGYTF.

The chain couples TRBV6-1 to TRBJ2-1, with 13 bases aligning to TRBD2. CDR1 MNHNS and CDR2 SASEGT come from the germline V gene. The J segment lost 9 bases and the V segment lost 3 bases, leaving 11 bases of the junction unmatched. This CDR3 region has 17 residues. The CDR3 nucleotides are TGTGCCAGCAGTGAGCCACCACTAGCGGGGGGGCTCGGTGAGCAGTTCTTC. It specifies CASSEPPLAGGLGEQFF.

This sequence joins TRBV19 and TRBJ1-2; no clear D. The CDR3 is made up of 13 amino acids. V shed 0 bases and J shed 3 bases, with 5 bases lying between them. The germline gives CDR1 LNHDA, CDR2 SQIVND (reference sequence). The CDR3 loop is CASSIDRDYGYTF. CDR3 nucleotides: TGTGCCAGTAGTATAGATAGAGACTATGGCTACACCTTC.